The 20 T cell receptor beta chains below were found in one sample sequenced in a study of Ad26.COV2.S vaccination and SARS-CoV-2 variants. Repertoires were generated with immunoSEQ multiplex PCR, while TCRdb's copy carries only in-frame clones and drops some. Of about 680,000 clones listed, roughly nine tenths were seen once; the top ten hold approximately 1.5%. Treatment meaning: over 15 received Ad26.COV2.S at low or high dose, single or two shots; roughly 5 received placebo; per-sample allocation not given. Day 63 after the first vaccine or placebo injection was the time point for sampling. The specimen was peripheral blood, collected in a trial of Ad26.COV2.S vaccine versus placebo. The receptor set was obtained from a person aged 18 to 65 who received the Ad26.COV2.S COVID-19 vaccine or a placebo.

V is TRBV7-2 and J is TRBJ2-3, with TRBD2 matching over 10 bases. Losses at the gene ends were 3 bases for V and 5 bases for J; bases not matched to a gene: 8. In germline, CDR1 is SGHTA, CDR2 FQGNSA. The CDR3 length is 16 residues. For the CDR3, the DNA is TGTGCCAGCAGCTTCTCTAGCGGGGGCACCTTAGATACGCAGTATTTT. Translation: CASSFSSGGTLDTQYF. The variable domain in full, completed from reference TRBV7-2 and TRBJ2-3, reads GAGVSQSPSNKVTEKGKDVELRCDPISGHTALYWYRQSLGQGLEFLIYFQGNSAPDKSGLPSDRFSAERTGGSVSTLTIQRTQQEDSAVYLCASSFSSGGTLDTQYFGPGTRLTVL.

In this sample, this clone turned up once. The J gene is TRBJ2-7, the V gene TRBV15; 8 bases are shared with TRBD1. Germline assignment: CDR1 LNHNV and CDR2 YYDKDF (reference sequence). The length of the CDR3 is 15 residues. The V segment lost 0 bases and the J segment 7 bases; nucleotides outside the gene matches: 8. The CDR3 sequence: CATSRDRGTGQEQYF. In DNA form, the CDR3 reads TGTGCCACCAGCAGAGATCGAGGGACAGGCCAAGAGCAGTACTTC.

The gene calls are TRBV19 and TRBJ1-5, with D tentatively TRBD1 (5 bases). The CDR3 extends over 14 amino acids. Germline CDR1 and CDR2: LNHDA and SQIVND (reference sequence). The V gene lost 3 bases and the J gene lost 15 bases, with 21 bases spanning the gap. The CDR3 loop is CASSMVDGLKGRHF. DNA for the CDR3: TGTGCCAGTAGTATGGTGGACGGTCTTAAGGGGAGGCATTTT.

The chain couples TRBV7-2 to TRBJ1-4, with D unresolved. Deletions cut 2 bases from V and 2 bases from J, with 9 bases between. The CDR3 is 15 residues long. Per germline, CDR1 SGHTA and CDR2 FQGNSA. This CDR3 is CASSLYGSTNEKLFF. CDR3 DNA sequence: TGTGCCAGCAGCTTATATGGATCTACTAATGAAAAACTGTTTTTT.

This rearrangement joins TRBV24-1 to TRBJ2-1; 8 bases fit TRBD1. The CDR3 has 17 residues. CDR1 and CDR2 from the germline V gene are KGHDR and SFDVKD. V shed 4 bases, J shed 4 bases, and the junction held 11 bases outside the gene matches. CDR3 bases: TGTGCCACCAGTGAGTCTACAGGGGGAGGAGGATACAATGAGCAGTTCTTC. Amino acid sequence: CATSESTGGGGYNEQFF.

V usage is TRBV10-2 and J usage is TRBJ1-2, with D perhaps TRBD1 (5 bases). Germline loops: CDR1 WSHSY, CDR2 SAAADI. The CDR3 sequence is 14 residues long. V was shortened by 0 bases and J by 8 bases, with 13 bases between the two germline ends. The CDR3 DNA follows: TGCGCCAGCAGTGAGTCGACGGGGACGGGAGGCTACACCTTC. It is translated as CASSESTGTGGYTF.

J is TRBJ2-7 and V is TRBV10-3; 7 bases map to TRBD2. J was trimmed by 3 bases and V by 4 bases; bases with no gene match: 6. Germline assignment: CDR1 ENHRY and CDR2 SYGVKD. The CDR3 is 14 amino acids. In DNA, the CDR3 is TGTGCCATCAGTGCGGGGGGACTGGGCTACGAGCAGTACTTC. It encodes CAISAGGLGYEQYF.

The chain combines TRBV7-9 with TRBJ2-7; D possibly corresponds to TRBD1 (5 bases). This CDR3 has 14 residues. V was shortened by 1 base and J by 7 bases, with 14 bases between the two germline ends. CDR1 and CDR2 from the germline V gene are SEHNR and FQNEAQ (reference sequence). CDR3 nucleotides: TGTGCCAGCAGCTTAGGGGGCAGGGTCGGAGAGCAGTACTTC. Its protein is CASSLGGRVGEQYF.

The chain joins TRBV6-5 to TRBJ2-7, with D uncertain. The CDR3 length is 15 residues. The V gene's germline CDR1 is MNHEY and CDR2 SVGAGI. The V gene lost 0 bases and the J gene lost 1 base, with 10 bases spanning the gap. The CDR3 spells CASSYSWEGSYEQYF. The DNA for the CDR3 is TGTGCCAGCAGTTACTCGTGGGAAGGGTCCTACGAGCAGTACTTC.

The rearrangement uses TRBV27 and TRBJ1-5; D is perhaps TRBD1 (5 bases). The CDR3 consists of 17 residues. The germline gives CDR1 MNHEY, CDR2 SMNVEV (reference sequence). Deletions cut 4 bases from V and 0 bases from J, with 16 bases between. The CDR3 loop is CASSSAGGVNSNQPQHF. The CDR3 DNA reads as TGTGCCAGCAGTTCCGCTGGGGGGGTTAATAGCAATCAGCCCCAGCATTTT.

V is TRBV6-5 and J is TRBJ1-5; D uncertain. Germline CDR1 and CDR2: MNHEY and SVGAGI. Trimming cost V 4 bases and J 3 bases, with 7 bases left between them. CDR3 length: 13 amino acids. The CDR3 sequence is CASSSQINQPQHF. CDR3 bases: TGTGCCAGCAGTTCCCAGATCAATCAGCCCCAGCATTTT.

The chain couples TRBV6-1 to TRBJ2-3; TRBD1 agrees at 9 bases. V was clipped by 3 bases and J by 3 bases; unmatched bases: 4. CDR1 is MNHNS, CDR2 SASEGT, per germline. This CDR3 comprises 15 residues. The CDR3 here is CASSEGQGWTDTQYF. Written as DNA, the CDR3 is TGTGCCAGCAGTGAGGGACAGGGTTGGACAGATACGCAGTATTTT.

V gene TRBV6-4 combines with J gene TRBJ2-2; TRBD2 aligns across 14 bases. CDR3 length equals 18 residues. Per germline, CDR1 MRHNA and CDR2 SNTAGT. The V and J ends lost 3 bases and 2 bases, in that order; junction bases with no gene match: 5. CDR3 residues: CASSDGTSGGLNTGELFF. The CDR3 nucleotides read TGTGCCAGCAGTGATGGGACTAGCGGGGGACTCAACACCGGGGAGCTGTTTTTT.

The gene calls are TRBV7-2 and TRBJ2-2; D gene uncertain. V was shortened by 1 base and J by 12 bases, with 12 bases between the two germline ends. CDR1 and CDR2 (germline): SGHTA, FQGNSA. This CDR3 has 13 residues. DNA for the CDR3: TGTGCCAGCAGCTTAGGTCGGCCCGAAAAGCTGTTTTTT. Encoded protein: CASSLGRPEKLFF.

The chain recombines TRBV29-1 with TRBJ2-5; 8 bases align to TRBD2. Germline CDR1 is SQVTM and CDR2 is ANQGSEA. This CDR3 region has 13 residues. The V gene end was trimmed by 3 bases and the J gene end by 5 bases; junction bases not matched to a gene: 5. CDR3 sequence (DNA): TGCAGCGTTGAGGGGACTAGTGCGGAGACCCAGTACTTC. Residues: CSVEGTSAETQYF.

V and J are TRBV6-5 and TRBJ2-1; 8 positions match TRBD1. CDR3 length: 14 amino acids. Germline trimming cut 6 bases from V and 8 bases from J; bases unmatched to any gene: 9. Germline CDR1 and CDR2: MNHEY and SVGAGI. CDR3 coding DNA: TGTGCCAGCAGAAGAGCGGACAGGGACCATGAGCAGTTCTTC. It codes for CASRRADRDHEQFF.

This chain joins TRBV18 and TRBJ1-3; possible D gene TRBD1, 5 bases. Germline V gives CDR1 KGHSH, CDR2 LQKENI. Trimming shortened V by 0 bases and J by 2 bases, and 8 bases separated the two germline ends. The CDR3 totals 15 residues. Written as DNA, the CDR3 is TGTGCCAGCTCACCACCGGGGGACCCTGGAAACACCATATATTTT. It yields the protein CASSPPGDPGNTIYF. Full variable domain (remainder filled in from reference TRBV18 and TRBJ1-3): NAGVMQNPRHLVRRRGQEARLRCSPMKGHSHVYWYRQLPEEGLKFMVYLQKENIIDESGMPKERFSAEFPKEGPSILRIQQVVRGDSAAYFCASSPPGDPGNTIYFGEGSWLTVV.

Points on this clone: Its ends do not fully match the called genes, so a read error is possible. This rearrangement joins TRBV19 to TRBJ2-5; 7 bases map to TRBD1. The CDR3 runs 13 residues. CDR1 LNHDA and CDR2 SQIVND come from the germline V gene (reference sequence). The DNA for the CDR3 is TGTGCCAGTAGTGTAGACAGGGTTGAGACCCAGTACTTC. Translation gives CASSVDRVETQYF.

The CDR3 here is CASKRSGGAAGELFF. DNA of the CDR3: TGTGCCAGTAAACGGAGCGGGGGGGCTGCCGGGGAGCTGTTTTTT. The genes are TRBV19 and TRBJ2-2, with TRBD2 matching 10 bases. V shed 7 bases, J shed 6 bases, and the junction held 8 bases outside the gene matches. This CDR3 is built from 15 residues. Germline CDR1 reads LNHDA; CDR2 reads SQIVND (reference sequence).

This chain connects TRBV30 to TRBJ2-1; a weak D match, TRBD2 (6 bases). Trimming removed 3 bases from V and 3 bases from J, with 15 bases in between. This CDR3 spans 15 amino acids. Per germline, CDR1 GTSNPN and CDR2 SVGIG (reference sequence). The CDR3 loop is CAWSRGSGSYNEQFF. CDR3 DNA sequence: TGTGCCTGGAGCAGAGGTAGCGGAAGCTACAATGAGCAGTTCTTC.